This T cell receptor (beta chain) emerged from a study of cytomegalovirus exposure and HLA in healthy donors. Primers: 60 Vbeta forward and 13 Jbeta reverse. The data were produced by immunoSEQ multiplex PCR, yet TCRdb's version contains in-frame clones alone and is incomplete. The top ten clones hold around 3.2% of a sample with 150,000 or so clones, approximately 80% of them seen once. The CDR3 loop spans 14 amino acids. J lost 1 base, V lost 5 bases, and 4 bases had no gene match. Per germline, CDR1 MNHEY and CDR2 SMNVEV (reference sequence). The rearrangement uses TRBV27 and TRBJ1-1; 7 bases fit TRBD1. The origin of this receptor is a woman aged 45-60 years in good health and CMV-seropositive. The sequencing sample was made of PBMCs. CDR3 protein: CASSPRTGNTEAFF. The CDR3 DNA follows: TGTGCCAGCAGTCCCAGGACAGGGAACACTGAAGCTTTCTTT.